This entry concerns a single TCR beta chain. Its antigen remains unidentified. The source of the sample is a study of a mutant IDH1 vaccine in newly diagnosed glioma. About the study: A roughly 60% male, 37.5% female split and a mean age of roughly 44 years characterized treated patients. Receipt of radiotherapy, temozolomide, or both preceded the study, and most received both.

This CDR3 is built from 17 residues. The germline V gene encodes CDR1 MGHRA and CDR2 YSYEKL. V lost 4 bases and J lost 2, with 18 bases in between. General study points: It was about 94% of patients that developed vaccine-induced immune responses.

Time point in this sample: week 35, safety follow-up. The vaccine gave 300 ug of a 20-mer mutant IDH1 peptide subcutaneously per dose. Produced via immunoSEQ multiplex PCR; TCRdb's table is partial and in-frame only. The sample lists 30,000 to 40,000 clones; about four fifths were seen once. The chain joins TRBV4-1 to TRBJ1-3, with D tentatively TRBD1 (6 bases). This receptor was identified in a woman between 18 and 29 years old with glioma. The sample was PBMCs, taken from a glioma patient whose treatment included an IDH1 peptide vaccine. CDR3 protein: CASSLTWVRGPGNTIYF. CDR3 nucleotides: TGCGCCAGCAGCCTTACCTGGGTCCGGGGGCCTGGAAACACCATATATTTT.